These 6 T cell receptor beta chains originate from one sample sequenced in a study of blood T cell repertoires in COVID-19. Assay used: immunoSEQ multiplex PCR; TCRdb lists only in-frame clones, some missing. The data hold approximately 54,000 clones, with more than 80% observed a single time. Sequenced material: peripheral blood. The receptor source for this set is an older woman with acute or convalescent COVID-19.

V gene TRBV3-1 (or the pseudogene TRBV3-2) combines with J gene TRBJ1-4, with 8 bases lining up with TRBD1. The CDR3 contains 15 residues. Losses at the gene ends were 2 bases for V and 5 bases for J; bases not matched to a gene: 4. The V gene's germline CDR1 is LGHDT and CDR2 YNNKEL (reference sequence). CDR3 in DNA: TGTGCCAGCAGCCAACAGGGACAGGAGAATGAAAAACTGTTTTTT. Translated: CASSQQGQENEKLFF.

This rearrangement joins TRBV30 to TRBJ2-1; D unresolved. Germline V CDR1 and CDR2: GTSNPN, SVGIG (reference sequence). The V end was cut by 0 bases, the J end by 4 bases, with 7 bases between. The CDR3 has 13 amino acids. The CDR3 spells CAWSVEVYNEQFF. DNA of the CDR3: TGTGCCTGGAGTGTAGAGGTTTACAATGAGCAGTTCTTC.

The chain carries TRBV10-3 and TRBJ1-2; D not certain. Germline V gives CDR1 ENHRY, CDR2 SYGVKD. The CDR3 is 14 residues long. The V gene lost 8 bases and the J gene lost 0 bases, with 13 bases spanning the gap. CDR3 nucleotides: TGTGCCATCCGGGAACAGCATACTAACTATGGCTACACCTTC. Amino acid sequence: CAIREQHTNYGYTF.

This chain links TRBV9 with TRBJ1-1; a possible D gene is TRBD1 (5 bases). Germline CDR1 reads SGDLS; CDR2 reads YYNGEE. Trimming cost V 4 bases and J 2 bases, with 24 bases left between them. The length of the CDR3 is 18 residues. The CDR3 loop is CASSTEGGVRGHNTEAFF. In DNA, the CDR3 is TGTGCCAGCAGCACTGAGGGAGGGGTGAGAGGACATAACACTGAAGCTTTCTTT.

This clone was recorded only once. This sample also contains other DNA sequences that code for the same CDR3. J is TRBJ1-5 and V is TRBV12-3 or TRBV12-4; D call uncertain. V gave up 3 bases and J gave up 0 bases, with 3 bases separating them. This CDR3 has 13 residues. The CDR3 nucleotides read TGTGCCAGCAGTTTCGGTAGCAATCAGCCCCAGCATTTT. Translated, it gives CASSFGSNQPQHF.

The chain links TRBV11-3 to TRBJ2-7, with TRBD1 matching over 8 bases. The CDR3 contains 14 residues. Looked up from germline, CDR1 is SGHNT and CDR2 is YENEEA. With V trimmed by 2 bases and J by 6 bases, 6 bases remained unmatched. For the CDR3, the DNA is TGTGCCAGCAGCTTAAAGGACAGGGCCAGCGAGCAGTACTTC. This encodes CASSLKDRASEQYF.